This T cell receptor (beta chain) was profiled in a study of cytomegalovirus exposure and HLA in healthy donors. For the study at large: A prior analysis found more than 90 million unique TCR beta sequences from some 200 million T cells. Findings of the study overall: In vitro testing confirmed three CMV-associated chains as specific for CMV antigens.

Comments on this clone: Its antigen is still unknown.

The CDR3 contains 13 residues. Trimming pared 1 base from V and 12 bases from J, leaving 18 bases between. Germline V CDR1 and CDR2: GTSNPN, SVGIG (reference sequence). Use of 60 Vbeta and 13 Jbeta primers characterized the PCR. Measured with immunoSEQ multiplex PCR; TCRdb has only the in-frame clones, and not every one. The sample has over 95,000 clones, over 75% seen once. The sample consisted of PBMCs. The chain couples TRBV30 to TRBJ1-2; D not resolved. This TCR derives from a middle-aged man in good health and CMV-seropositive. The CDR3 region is CAWSEMGRIGHTF. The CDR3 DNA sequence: TGTGCCTGGAGTGAAATGGGGAGAATTGGTCACACCTTC.